The sample holds many counts of the clone carrying this T cell receptor beta chain. Antigen unknown. The data derive from a study of blood T cells in healthy people across ages. Caucasian individuals from Russia who were healthy and aged roughly 6 to 95 acted as donors. The ends were cut back, 0 bases at V and 3 bases at J, with 11 bases in the middle. This CDR3 has 15 residues. Germline values: CDR1 SGHRS, CDR2 YFSETQ. General study points: The fall in TCR beta diversity per million T cells was roughly linear with age. It was not possible, with unsorted PBMCs, to conclusively compare naive and antigen-experienced cells.

Using a J-beta primer mix together with a sample-barcoded 5' primer, a second PCR was run for roughly 6 to 11 cycles. Each CDR3 protein is one row after TCRdb ran MiXCR on the 5' RACE reads. The table shows around 1,500,000 distinct CDR3 sequences, with 42% occurring only once. The rearrangement joins TRBV5-1 to TRBJ2-3, with D perhaps TRBD2 (6 bases). This TCR came from a woman aged 18-29 years in good health. Sequenced sample: blood. Here the CDR3 DNA reads TGCGCCAGCAGCTTGGAGCGTGGAGGGACAGATACGCAGTATTTT. It codes for CASSLERGGTDTQYF.